The next 14 T cell receptor beta chains were all read from a single sample in a study of human T cells and chemical hapten exposure. TCRdb recomputed calls from the RACE reads with MiXCR, one row per CDR3 protein. The sample shows approximately 90,000 distinct CDR3 sequences, about 10% of them seen only once. The time point here: healthy volunteer bleed at 2 weeks. Blood, whole and unfractionated, served as the source for total RNA extraction. The sample comprised whole blood. The receptors shown here come from a female donor in good health. Some clones in this sample may be carry-over from other donors' samples.

The table lists this clonotype with many counts. The chain recombines TRBV20-1 with TRBJ2-7; 9 bases align to TRBD2. This CDR3 has 15 residues. The V gene's germline CDR1 is DFQATT and CDR2 SNEGSKA (reference sequence). V shed 0 bases, J shed 2 bases, and the junction held 5 bases outside the gene matches. CDR3 nucleotide sequence: TGCAGTGCTAGAGATGTTAGCGGGAGCCCCTACGAGCAGTACTTC. Translated, it gives CSARDVSGSPYEQYF.

CDR3 in DNA: TGCAGCGCTTATGAATCCCGCTCAGGGCCCCAGCATTTT. Its protein is CSAYESRSGPQHF. The J gene is TRBJ1-5, the V gene TRBV29-1; D unclear. V lost 7 bases and J lost 9, with 19 bases in between. This CDR3 spans 13 amino acids. Germline V lookup: CDR1 SQVTM, CDR2 ANQGSEA.

This clonotype was picked up many times. This sequence joins TRBV9 and TRBJ2-3; D is unclear. V dropped 0 bases and J dropped 5 bases, with 4 bases sitting between them. The germline V gene has CDR1 SGDLS and CDR2 YYNGEE. The CDR3 length is 12 residues. The CDR3 reads CASSVGGDTQYF. DNA of the CDR3: TGTGCCAGCAGCGTAGGAGGAGATACGCAGTATTTT.

This clonotype has a count of ten or more. The V gene is TRBV7-2, the J gene TRBJ2-3; 9 positions agree with TRBD2. The CDR3 runs to 14 residues. The V gene's germline CDR1 is SGHTA and CDR2 FQGNSA. Germline trimming cut 2 bases from V and 3 bases from J; bases unmatched to any gene: 0. CDR3 sequence (DNA): TGTGCCAGCAGCTTAAGCGGGAGGACAGATACGCAGTATTTT. Translating gives CASSLSGRTDTQYF.

A few counts support this clonotype. The chain couples TRBV10-1 to TRBJ2-1; TRBD1 or TRBD2 may be the D gene (5 bases each). Between the trimmed V and J ends, which lost 7 bases and 0 bases, there was a span of 13 bases. The germline gives CDR1 WNHNN, CDR2 SYGVQD (reference sequence). The CDR3 has 15 residues. CDR3 DNA sequence: TGCGCCAGCATCGGTGGGACGAGCTCCTACAATGAGCAGTTCTTC. Its translation: CASIGGTSSYNEQFF.

This chain links TRBV7-2 with TRBJ1-3, with TRBD1 matching 8 bases. Trimming took 5 bases from V and 7 from J; bases not matched to a gene: 13. In germline, CDR1 is SGHTA, CDR2 FQGNSA. The CDR3 has 16 amino acids. The CDR3 protein is CASSDGQGVTFNTIYF. The CDR3 DNA reads TGTGCCAGCAGCGACGGACAGGGAGTAACTTTTAACACCATATATTTT.

This clonotype was recorded a few times. The chain couples TRBV18 to TRBJ2-7; D may be TRBD1 (6 bases). The CDR3 spans 13 residues. Per the germline V gene, CDR1 is KGHSH and CDR2 is LQKENI. V dropped 5 bases and J dropped 3 bases, with 11 bases sitting between them. In DNA, the CDR3 is TGTGCCAGCTCAGCTTCCAGGGGCTACGAGCAGTACTTC. Amino acid sequence: CASSASRGYEQYF.

This clonotype was seen more than once but under ten times. The chain links TRBV12-3 or TRBV12-4 to TRBJ1-1, with D possibly being TRBD1 (6 bases). Trimming pared 3 bases from V and 4 bases from J, leaving 15 bases between. The CDR3 runs to 15 residues. For the CDR3, the DNA is TGTGCCAGCAGTTTTGAAGTAGCAGGGGCCACTGAAGCTTTCTTT. It is translated as CASSFEVAGATEAFF.

This rearrangement joins TRBV5-1 to TRBJ1-2; 8 bases agree with TRBD1. CDR1 and CDR2 (germline): SGHRS, YFSETQ. V lost 4 bases and J lost 4; bases outside the gene matches: 9. This CDR3 region has 15 residues. In DNA form, the CDR3 reads TGCGCCAGCAGCGCGGACAGGGCATCACGCTATGGCTACACCTTC. This sequence encodes CASSADRASRYGYTF.

This clonotype showed up just a few times. J is TRBJ2-3 and V is TRBV7-9; D may correspond to TRBD1 or TRBD2 (5 bases each). The germline V gene encodes CDR1 SEHNR and CDR2 FQNEAQ (reference sequence). This CDR3 comprises 17 residues. V dropped 2 bases and J dropped 4 bases, with 19 bases sitting between them. In nucleotides, the CDR3 is TGTGCCAGCAGCTTATTGGTACCCAGGGAGTCCGCAGATACGCAGTATTTT. Amino acids: CASSLLVPRESADTQYF. The full variable domain, its missing parts supplied by reference TRBV7-9 and TRBJ2-3, is DTGVSQNPRHKITKRGQNVTFRCDPISEHNRLYWYRQTLGQGPEFLTYFQNEAQLEKSRLLSDRFSAERPKGSFSTLEIQRTEQGDSAMYLCASSLLVPRESADTQYFGPGTRLTVL.

The chain links TRBV7-2 to TRBJ1-1; D might be TRBD1 (5 bases). Trimming took off 10 bases at V and 3 bases at J, with 18 bases between the two ends. This CDR3 comprises 14 residues. CDR1 SGHTA and CDR2 FQGNSA come from the germline V gene. The CDR3 protein is CATQEGNLDTEAFF. In nucleotides, the CDR3 is TGTGCCACACAGGAGGGTAACTTGGACACTGAAGCTTTCTTT.

This clonotype was observed a handful of times. J is TRBJ1-1 and V is TRBV5-1; 10 bases align to TRBD1. Germline V gene lookup returns CDR1 SGHRS and CDR2 YFSETQ. This CDR3 is 17 amino acids long. Trimming cost V 5 bases and J 4 bases; bases outside gene matches: 14. Here the CDR3 DNA reads TGCGCCAGCAGAAGGTCCCCCACGACAGGGGGCTTCACTGAAGCTTTCTTT. Its translation: CASRRSPTTGGFTEAFF.

This clonotype was observed a few times. This sequence joins TRBV27 and TRBJ1-1, with TRBD1 matching 7 bases. The V gene's germline CDR1 is MNHEY and CDR2 SMNVEV (reference sequence). This CDR3 is built from 14 residues. V gave up 5 bases and J gave up 1 base; unmatched junction bases: 4. The CDR3: CASSPQGRNTEAFF. The CDR3 nucleotides read TGTGCCAGCAGTCCACAGGGGCGGAACACTGAAGCTTTCTTT.

The chain employs TRBV11-1 and TRBJ2-3, with TRBD1 matching over 7 bases. With 5 bases clipped from V and 7 bases from J, the junction kept 12 bases outside the gene matches. Looked up from germline, CDR1 is SGHAT and CDR2 is FQDESV (reference sequence). This CDR3 region has 15 residues. CDR3 amino acids: CASSPFTTGYHTQYF. CDR3 sequence (DNA): TGTGCCAGCAGCCCGTTCACGACAGGGTATCATACGCAGTATTTT. The variable domain in full, completed from reference TRBV11-1 and TRBJ2-3, reads EAEVAQSPRYKITEKSQAVAFWCDPISGHATLYWYRQILGQGPELLVQFQDESVVDDSQLPKDRFSAERLKGVDSTLKIQPAELGDSAMYLCASSPFTTGYHTQYFGPGTRLTVL.